This T cell receptor (beta chain) is drawn from a study of control samples from healthy donors and cancer patients (dated by TCRdb to the early 2020s). Libraries came from the immunoSEQ multiplex PCR assay. TCRdb holds this immuneACCESS table with in-frame rearrangements only. Some clones are missing; in checked studies, unresolved V genes explain under half, and the rest has no known cause. This sample gives approximately 58,000 clones in total; around 87% of them show up just once. 12% of the sample lies in the top ten. The CDR3 runs 18 amino acids, cysteine and phenylalanine included. This entry keeps only the CDR3 DNA: 54 bases, framed from base 1. V is cut back by 0 bases and J by 2 bases, with 11 bases in the junction unmatched. The CDR1 and CDR2 encoded by the germline V gene are MGHRA and YSYEKL. Concerning this clone: No cognate antigen has been identified for it. No clone much larger than this one lies a single base away; base qualities are absent.

The V and J genes are TRBV4-1 and TRBJ1-2; the central 8 bases match TRBD1. This clonotype originated in a woman aged 55-69 years with lung cancer. Sequencing was performed on PBMCs. CDR3 region: CASSQDSGDHRGNYGYTF. The DNA reads as follows: TGCGCCAGCAGCCAAGATAGCGGGGATCACAGGGGGAACTATGGCTACACCTTC.